The 29 T cell receptor beta chains in this list originate from one sample, sequenced in a study of blood T cell repertoires in COVID-19. Measured with immunoSEQ multiplex PCR; TCRdb has only the in-frame clones, and not every one. The repertoire has a few hundred thousand clones, roughly 90% of them found once; the top ten carry about a tenth. What was sequenced was PBMCs or T cells enriched from blood (not recorded which). These receptors were collected from a man aged 18 to 35 with acute COVID-19.

The gene calls are TRBV4-1 and TRBJ2-2, with TRBD2 identical over 8 bases. Germline CDR1 is MGHRA and CDR2 is YSYEKL. The CDR3 sequence is 17 residues long. V dropped 1 base and J dropped 4; count of bases not matched to a gene: 8. DNA for the CDR3: TGCGCCAGCAGCCAAGTTGTTACGGGAGGGAGCACCGGGGAGCTGTTTTTT. Its translation: CASSQVVTGGSTGELFF.

The V and J genes are TRBV11-2 and TRBJ1-2, with 7 bases lining up with TRBD1. Germline assignment: CDR1 SGHAT and CDR2 FQNNGV. Trimming removed 5 bases from V and 6 bases from J; junction bases left unmatched: 6. CDR3 length equals 13 residues. Here the CDR3 reads CASSLNQGDGYTF. The DNA of the CDR3 is TGTGCCAGCAGCCTTAATCAGGGGGATGGCTACACCTTC.

For this clone: The identical CDR3 is also encoded by other nucleotide sequences in the sample. Here the CDR3 DNA reads TGTGCCAGCAGCTTACGGGGTTCAGATACGCAGTATTTT. Encoded protein: CASSLRGSDTQYF. The chain recombines TRBV7-9 with TRBJ2-3; D is perhaps TRBD2 (5 bases). Trimming shortened V by 2 bases and J by 4 bases, and 7 bases separated the two germline ends. Germline assignment: CDR1 SEHNR and CDR2 FQNEAQ (reference sequence). The CDR3 totals 13 residues.

This chain uses TRBV19 with TRBJ2-1; TRBD2 agrees at 9 bases. Losses at the gene ends were 3 bases for V and 6 bases for J; bases not matched to a gene: 12. This CDR3 region has 17 residues. CDR1 is LNHDA and CDR2 is SQIVND in the germline V gene (reference sequence). The CDR3 sequence is CASSIEAHSGSGNEQFF. CDR3 sequence (DNA): TGTGCCAGTAGTATTGAGGCCCATAGCGGGAGCGGCAATGAGCAGTTCTTC.

The gene calls are TRBV2 and TRBJ1-5; a possible D gene is TRBD1 (6 bases). The CDR3 is 19 amino acids. V was shortened by 0 bases and J by 3 bases, with 21 bases between the two germline ends. Germline values: CDR1 SNHLY, CDR2 FYNNEI. CDR3 in amino acids: CASSEARGLTVRNNQPQHF. DNA for the CDR3: TGTGCCAGCAGTGAAGCGCGGGGGCTAACGGTGAGGAACAATCAGCCCCAGCATTTT.

The J gene is TRBJ1-1, the V gene TRBV7-3; 9 bases line up with TRBD1. This CDR3 region has 14 residues. The junction had 2 bases not matched to a gene; V was cut back by 5 bases and J by 1 base. The germline gives CDR1 SGHTA, CDR2 FQGTGA. CDR3 bases: TGTGCCAGCAGCACGGGACAGGGGAACACTGAAGCTTTCTTT. Residues: CASSTGQGNTEAFF.

CDR3 region: CASSFGSAGGPGDTQYF. The CDR3 bases are TGTGCCAGCAGTTTTGGTTCAGCGGGAGGGCCTGGGGATACGCAGTATTTT. The chain uses TRBV28 and TRBJ2-3; the match to TRBD2 covers 10 bases. The germline V gene has CDR1 MDHEN and CDR2 SYDVKM. The CDR3 is made up of 17 amino acids. V lost 3 bases and J lost 6; bases outside the gene matches: 12.

J is TRBJ1-3 and V is TRBV4-1; the D gene is possibly TRBD1 (5 bases). Deletions cut 4 bases from V and 11 bases from J, with 21 bases between. CDR1 MGHRA and CDR2 YSYEKL come from the germline V gene. The CDR3 contains 15 residues. The CDR3 DNA reads as TGCGCCAGCAGCCTTTCGGGGACTGGGAGTTGGCCCATATATTTT. Amino acid sequence: CASSLSGTGSWPIYF.

This clone was seen a single time. The gene calls are TRBV13 and TRBJ2-1; 8 bases are a match to TRBD1. V was clipped by 4 bases and J by 8 bases; unmatched bases: 13. The germline V gene encodes CDR1 PRHDT and CDR2 FYEKMQ (reference sequence). CDR3 length: 16 amino acids. CDR3 coding DNA: TGTGCCAGCAGCTCTAGAGGTGGACAGGGTCATTATGAGCAGTTCTTC. It encodes CASSSRGGQGHYEQFF.

The chain links TRBV29-1 to TRBJ1-4, with D possibly TRBD1 on 6 matching bases. Germline V lookup: CDR1 SQVTM, CDR2 ANQGSEA. The V end lost 1 base, the J end lost 2 bases, and 14 bases lay between the germline ends. This CDR3 spans 16 amino acids. The CDR3 spells CSVEGGPDSTNEKLFF. Written as DNA, the CDR3 is TGCAGCGTTGAAGGCGGCCCGGACAGCACTAATGAAAAACTGTTTTTT.

This clone was counted once. The chain recombines TRBV3-1 (or the pseudogene TRBV3-2) with TRBJ2-1; D perhaps matches TRBD2 (5 bases). The germline gives CDR1 LGHDT, CDR2 YNNKEL (reference sequence). V lost 4 bases, J lost 4 bases, and 26 bases lay in between. CDR3 length: 19 residues. Here the CDR3 reads CASSRRVVDGPWLYNEQFF. CDR3 bases: TGTGCCAGCAGCCGGCGGGTGGTGGACGGACCTTGGCTATACAATGAGCAGTTCTTC.

The CDR3 here is CASRRTGRNTEAFF. The CDR3 coding sequence is TGTGCCAGCAGACGAACAGGGAGGAACACTGAAGCTTTCTTT. The V gene is TRBV5-6, the J gene TRBJ1-1; a possible D gene is TRBD1 (6 bases). Germline assignment: CDR1 SGHDT and CDR2 YYEEEE. V shed 5 bases and J shed 1 base, with 12 bases lying between them. The CDR3 contains 14 residues.

This clone has a single count. This rearrangement joins TRBV6-5 to TRBJ2-1, with D perhaps TRBD2 (6 bases). CDR3 length: 15 amino acids. Germline V gene sequence: CDR1 MNHEY, CDR2 SVGAGI. The V and J ends lost 3 bases and 6 bases respectively, with 15 bases between them. Here the CDR3 DNA reads TGTGCCAGCAGTTATGAGGGACTCGGCTTCAATGAGCAGTTCTTC. It encodes CASSYEGLGFNEQFF.

This clone was observed a few times. This chain uses TRBV5-1 with TRBJ1-6, with TRBD1 matching over 7 bases. CDR3 size: 14 residues. J was trimmed by 5 bases and V by 6 bases; bases with no gene match: 5. CDR1 is SGHRS, CDR2 YFSETQ, per germline. The chain's CDR3 is CASTPGQNNSPLHF. DNA for the CDR3: TGCGCCAGCACCCCGGGACAGAATAATTCACCCCTCCACTTT.

V is TRBV19 and J is TRBJ1-2; 9 bases agree with TRBD1. Germline-derived CDR1 and CDR2 are LNHDA and SQIVND (reference sequence). The ends lost 0 bases at V and 6 bases at J; junction bases unmatched: 8. This CDR3 region has 16 residues. CDR3 in DNA: TGTGCCAGTAGTATAGATCTGACAGGGGGAGGCCATGGCTACACCTTC. Its protein product is CASSIDLTGGGHGYTF. Complete variable domain (other parts from reference TRBV19 and TRBJ1-2): DGGITQSPKYLFRKEGQNVTLSCEQNLNHDAMYWYRQDPGQGLRLIYYSQIVNDFQKGDIAEGYSVSREKKESFPLTVTSAQKNPTAFYLCASSIDLTGGGHGYTFGSGTRLTVV.

This clone was detected a few times. The chain joins TRBV3-1 (or the pseudogene TRBV3-2) to TRBJ2-1, with D maybe TRBD2 (6 bases). The ends were cut back, 3 bases at V and 4 bases at J, with 13 bases in the middle. This CDR3 is 15 amino acids long. Per the germline V gene, CDR1 is LGHDT and CDR2 is YNNKEL (reference sequence). The CDR3 loop is CASSHGGDPYNEQFF. DNA of the CDR3: TGTGCCAGCAGCCACGGCGGGGATCCGTACAATGAGCAGTTCTTC.

This clone was picked up a small number of times. The J gene is TRBJ1-3, the V gene TRBV30; 7 bases match TRBD1. Germline V CDR1 and CDR2: GTSNPN, SVGIG (reference sequence). CDR3 length: 18 amino acids. The J segment lost 0 bases and the V segment lost 6 bases, leaving 17 bases of the junction unmatched. Here the CDR3 reads CACTHFIGQGDSGNTIYF. The CDR3 DNA is TGTGCCTGCACCCATTTTATCGGGCAGGGGGACTCTGGAAACACCATATATTTT.

The chain recombines TRBV3-1 (or the pseudogene TRBV3-2) with TRBJ1-1; D is unresolved. Trimming removed 5 bases from V and 5 bases from J, with 15 bases in between. This CDR3 is built from 14 residues. The germline V gene has CDR1 LGHDT and CDR2 YNNKEL (reference sequence). CDR3 in amino acids: CASSSTPPGTEAFF. CDR3 bases: TGTGCCAGCAGCTCTACCCCCCCGGGTACTGAAGCTTTCTTT.

This clone appeared a few times. The chain is built from TRBV9 and TRBJ2-2; D gene ambiguous. V lost 0 bases to trimming and J lost 3 bases, with 9 bases between them. The CDR3 has 15 amino acids. The V gene's germline CDR1 is SGDLS and CDR2 YYNGEE. CDR3 residues: CASSVGVQHTGELFF. The CDR3 DNA reads as TGTGCCAGCAGCGTAGGAGTACAGCACACCGGGGAGCTGTTTTTT.

The chain employs TRBV15 and TRBJ2-3; maybe TRBD2 (6 bases). This CDR3 has 12 amino acids. The V end lost 8 bases, the J end lost 0 bases, and 6 bases lay between the germline ends. CDR1 is LNHNV and CDR2 is YYDKDF in the germline V gene (reference sequence). The CDR3 DNA sequence: TGTGCCACCCGGGGGAGCACAGATACGCAGTATTTT. It translates to CATRGSTDTQYF.

The chain has TRBV28 and TRBJ1-5; no clear D. Germline V gene sequence: CDR1 MDHEN, CDR2 SYDVKM. The CDR3 runs to 15 residues. The V end was cut by 10 bases, the J end by 1 base, with 17 bases between. CDR3 sequence reads: CATEEISWSNQPQHF. The CDR3 nucleotides are TGTGCCACCGAAGAAATTAGCTGGAGCAATCAGCCCCAGCATTTT.

The chain uses TRBV19 and TRBJ1-1, with 8 bases lining up with TRBD1. Germline values: CDR1 LNHDA, CDR2 SQIVND (reference sequence). The CDR3 spans 16 residues. Trimming removed 3 bases from V and 4 bases from J; junction bases left unmatched: 10. The CDR3 loop reads CASSIGTGRGSTEAFF. As DNA, the CDR3 is TGTGCCAGTAGTATTGGGACAGGTCGGGGTAGCACTGAAGCTTTCTTT. The entire variable domain, with the rest obtained from reference TRBV19 and TRBJ1-1, is as follows: DGGITQSPKYLFRKEGQNVTLSCEQNLNHDAMYWYRQDPGQGLRLIYYSQIVNDFQKGDIAEGYSVSREKKESFPLTVTSAQKNPTAFYLCASSIGTGRGSTEAFFGQGTRLTVV.

V gene TRBV28 combines with J gene TRBJ2-2, with 7 bases identical to TRBD2. Germline CDR1 MDHEN, CDR2 SYDVKM. V gave up 7 bases and J gave up 3 bases; unmatched junction bases: 8. This CDR3 region has 15 residues. The CDR3 coding sequence is TGTGCCAGCACCCTCGGGGGGAGGGACACCGGGGAGCTGTTTTTT. Translated, it gives CASTLGGRDTGELFF.

The chain carries TRBV5-4 and TRBJ2-3; no clear D gene. Between the trimmed V and J ends, which lost 7 bases and 4 bases, there was a span of 10 bases. CDR3 length: 12 amino acids. Germline V gene sequence: CDR1 SGHNT, CDR2 YYREEE (reference sequence). Here the CDR3 reads CASSGDSDTQYF. The CDR3 coding sequence is TGTGCCAGCTCAGGCGATTCAGATACGCAGTATTTT.

This chain uses TRBV6-5 with TRBJ2-1, with D possibly being TRBD2 (6 bases). Per the germline V gene, CDR1 is MNHEY and CDR2 is SVGAGI. The CDR3 consists of 13 residues. V was pared by 0 bases and J by 10 bases, with 10 bases between. The chain's CDR3 is CASSYSMGREQFF. CDR3 DNA sequence: TGTGCCAGCAGTTACTCAATGGGGAGGGAGCAGTTCTTC.

The J gene is TRBJ2-7, the V gene TRBV28; TRBD1 agrees at 8 bases. Germline trimming cut 4 bases from V and 2 bases from J; bases unmatched to any gene: 4. The germline CDR1 and CDR2 sequences are MDHEN and SYDVKM. This CDR3 spans 14 amino acids. The CDR3 DNA follows: TGTGCCAGCAGTTCCCCGGGACAGGCCTACGAGCAGTACTTC. Translating gives CASSSPGQAYEQYF.

The chain has TRBV19 and TRBJ1-2; 12 bases agree with TRBD1. Germline V gives CDR1 LNHDA, CDR2 SQIVND (reference sequence). The CDR3 is made up of 15 amino acids. The junction had 5 bases not matched to a gene; V was cut back by 5 bases and J by 4 bases. The CDR3 here is CASSARDRGPYGYTF. The CDR3 DNA follows: TGTGCCAGTAGTGCACGGGACAGGGGGCCCTATGGCTACACCTTC. The entire variable domain, with the rest obtained from reference TRBV19 and TRBJ1-2, is as follows: DGGITQSPKYLFRKEGQNVTLSCEQNLNHDAMYWYRQDPGQGLRLIYYSQIVNDFQKGDIAEGYSVSREKKESFPLTVTSAQKNPTAFYLCASSARDRGPYGYTFGSGTRLTVV.

Concerning this clone: In the same sample, other DNA sequences code for this CDR3. The V call is TRBV27, the J call TRBJ1-1, with D possibly matching TRBD1 (5 bases). Germline CDR1 is MNHEY and CDR2 is SMNVEV (reference sequence). The CDR3 spans 14 residues. V was trimmed by 2 bases and J by 4 bases, leaving 11 bases between them. In nucleotides, the CDR3 is TGTGCCAGCAGTTTAACGGGGGGAGGCACTGAAGCTTTCTTT. Translated, it gives CASSLTGGGTEAFF.

This chain connects TRBV30 to TRBJ2-1; the match to TRBD1 covers 10 bases. Unmatched junction bases numbered 1, after V lost 4 bases and J lost 4 bases. CDR3 length equals 13 residues. The germline V gene encodes CDR1 GTSNPN and CDR2 SVGIG (reference sequence). CDR3: CAWMGQGYNEQFF. Written as DNA, the CDR3 is TGTGCCTGGATGGGACAGGGGTACAATGAGCAGTTCTTC.